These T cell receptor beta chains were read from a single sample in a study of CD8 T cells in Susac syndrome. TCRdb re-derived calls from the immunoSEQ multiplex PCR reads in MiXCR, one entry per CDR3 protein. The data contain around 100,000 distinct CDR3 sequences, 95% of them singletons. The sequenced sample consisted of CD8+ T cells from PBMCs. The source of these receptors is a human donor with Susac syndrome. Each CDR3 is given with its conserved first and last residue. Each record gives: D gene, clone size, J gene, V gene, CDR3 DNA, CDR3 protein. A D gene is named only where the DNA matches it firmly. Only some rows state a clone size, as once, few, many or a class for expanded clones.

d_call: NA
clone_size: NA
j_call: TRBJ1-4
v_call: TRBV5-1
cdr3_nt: TGCGCCAGCAGCTCTACCGACTCGAAGGAAAAACTGTTTTTT
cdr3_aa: CASSSTDSKEKLFF

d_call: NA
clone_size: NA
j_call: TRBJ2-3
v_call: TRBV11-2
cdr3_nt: TGTGCCAGCAGCCCCGGCGGCTTAACAGATACGCAGTATTTT
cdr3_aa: CASSPGGLTDTQYF

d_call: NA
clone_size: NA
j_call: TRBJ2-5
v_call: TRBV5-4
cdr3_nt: TGTGCCAGCAGCGGATTGGGGGAGGCCCCGCAAGAGACCCAGTACTTC
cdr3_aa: CASSGLGEAPQETQYF

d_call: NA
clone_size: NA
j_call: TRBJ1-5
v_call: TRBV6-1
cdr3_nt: TGTGCCAGCAGTGAATCTGGTGGGCCTCAGCCCCAGCATTTT
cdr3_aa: CASSESGGPQPQHF

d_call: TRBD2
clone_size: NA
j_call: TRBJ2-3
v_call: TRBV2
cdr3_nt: TGTGCCAGCAGTACCCGAACTAGCGGGGGAGCAGATACGCAGTATTTT
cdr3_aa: CASSTRTSGGADTQYF

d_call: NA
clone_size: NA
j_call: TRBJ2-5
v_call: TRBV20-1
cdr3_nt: TGCAGTGCTAGAGAGTTGCCGGAGACCCAGTACTTC
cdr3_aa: CSARELPETQYF

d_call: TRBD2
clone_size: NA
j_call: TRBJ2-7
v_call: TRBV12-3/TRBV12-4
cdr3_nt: TGTGCCAGCAGTTTAGAGGGACTAGCGGGAGGCGAGCAGTACTTC
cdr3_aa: CASSLEGLAGGEQYF

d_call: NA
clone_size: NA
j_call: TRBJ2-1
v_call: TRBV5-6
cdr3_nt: TGTGCCAGCAGCTTGGCCGGACTAGGGGGCGATGAGCAGTTCTTC
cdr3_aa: CASSLAGLGGDEQFF

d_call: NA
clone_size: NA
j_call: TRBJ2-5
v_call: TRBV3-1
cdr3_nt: TGTGCCACGGTGGGAGGAATTCAGGAGACCCAGTACTTC
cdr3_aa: CATVGGIQETQYF

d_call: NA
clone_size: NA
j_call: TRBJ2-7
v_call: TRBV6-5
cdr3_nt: TGTGCCAGCAGCCTCCGCAGGGACTCCTACGAGCAGTACTTC
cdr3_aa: CASSLRRDSYEQYF

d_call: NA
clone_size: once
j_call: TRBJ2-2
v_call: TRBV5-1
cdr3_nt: TGCGCCAGCAGCGCGGGGCTTTACACCGGGGAGCTGTTTTTT
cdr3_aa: CASSAGLYTGELFF

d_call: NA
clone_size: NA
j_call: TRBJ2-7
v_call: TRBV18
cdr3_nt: TGTGCCAGCTCACTTAGGGACACCCCTAACGAGCAGTACTTC
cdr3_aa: CASSLRDTPNEQYF

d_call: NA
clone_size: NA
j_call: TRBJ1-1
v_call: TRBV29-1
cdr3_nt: TGCAGCGTTGTAAGAAAGGGCTACACTGAAGCTTTCTTT
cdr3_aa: CSVVRKGYTEAFF

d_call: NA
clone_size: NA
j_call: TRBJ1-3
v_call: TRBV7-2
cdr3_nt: TGTGCCAGCAGCCCCATAGTCTCTGGAAACACCATATATTTT
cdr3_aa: CASSPIVSGNTIYF

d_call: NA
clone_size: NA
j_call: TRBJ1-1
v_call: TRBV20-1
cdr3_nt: TGCAGTGCTTCGTCCGACATGAACACTGAAGCTTTCTTT
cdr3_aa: CSASSDMNTEAFF

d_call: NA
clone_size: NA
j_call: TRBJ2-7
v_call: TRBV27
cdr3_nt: TGTGCCAGCAGTTTATCAGACAGATACGAGCAGTACTTC
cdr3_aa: CASSLSDRYEQYF

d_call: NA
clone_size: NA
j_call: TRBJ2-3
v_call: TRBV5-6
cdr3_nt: TGTGCCAGCAGCTTGGATGATACGCAGTATTTT
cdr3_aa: CASSLDDTQYF

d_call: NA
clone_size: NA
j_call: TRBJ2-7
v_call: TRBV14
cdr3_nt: TGTGCGTGGAGGAAAGTTTTCTACGAGCAGTACTTC
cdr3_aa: CAWRKVFYEQYF

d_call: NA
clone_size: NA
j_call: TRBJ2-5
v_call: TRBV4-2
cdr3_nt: TGTGCCAGCAGCCAAGATTTTAGCCAGACCCAGTACTTC
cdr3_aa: CASSQDFSQTQYF

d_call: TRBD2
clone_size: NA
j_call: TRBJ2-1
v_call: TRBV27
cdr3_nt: TGTGCCAGCACCACTAGCGACTCGTACAATGAGCAGTTCTTC
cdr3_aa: CASTTSDSYNEQFF

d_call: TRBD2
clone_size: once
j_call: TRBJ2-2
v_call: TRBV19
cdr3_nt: TGTGCCAGTAGTATAGGAGGGCTAGCGGGGAACACCGGGGAGCTGTTTTTT
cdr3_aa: CASSIGGLAGNTGELFF

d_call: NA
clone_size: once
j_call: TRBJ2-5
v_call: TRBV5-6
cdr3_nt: TGTGCCAGCAGGCATCAAGGCGCGGAGACCCAGTACTTC
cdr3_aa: CASRHQGAETQYF

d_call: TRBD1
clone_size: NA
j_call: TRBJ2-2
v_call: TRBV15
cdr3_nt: TGTGCCACCAGCGGAGAGAGGGGGCCCGGGGAGCTGTTTTTT
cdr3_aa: CATSGERGPGELFF

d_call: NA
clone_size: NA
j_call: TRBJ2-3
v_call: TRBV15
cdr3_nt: TGTGCCACCAGCAGCCGAACGGGGGCTTCAGATACGCAGTATTTT
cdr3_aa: CATSSRTGASDTQYF

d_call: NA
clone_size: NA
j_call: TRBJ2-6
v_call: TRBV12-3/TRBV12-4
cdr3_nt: TGTGCCAGCAGTTTATGGGTCTCGGGGGCCAACGTCCTGACTTTC
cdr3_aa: CASSLWVSGANVLTF

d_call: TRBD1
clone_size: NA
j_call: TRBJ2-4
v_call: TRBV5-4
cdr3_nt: TGTGCCAGCAGCTCACCGACAGGGGGCGCGGACATTCAGTACTTC
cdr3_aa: CASSSPTGGADIQYF

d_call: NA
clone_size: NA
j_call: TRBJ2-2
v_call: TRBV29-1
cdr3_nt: TGCAGCGTGCCTCAGGACACCGGGGAGCTGTTTTTT
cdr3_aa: CSVPQDTGELFF

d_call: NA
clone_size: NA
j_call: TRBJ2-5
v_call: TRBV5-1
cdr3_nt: TGCGCCAGCAGCTTGTGGGCTAGTCAAGAGACCCAGTACTTC
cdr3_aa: CASSLWASQETQYF

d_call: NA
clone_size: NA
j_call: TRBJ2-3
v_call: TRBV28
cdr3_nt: TGTGCCAGCAGTTATGACAGGTTCACAGATACGCAGTATTTT
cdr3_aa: CASSYDRFTDTQYF

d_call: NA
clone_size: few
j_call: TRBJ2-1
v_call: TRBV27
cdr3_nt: TGTGCCAGCAGCAGGGGGGGTTTTAACAATGAGCAGTTCTTC
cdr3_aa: CASSRGGFNNEQFF

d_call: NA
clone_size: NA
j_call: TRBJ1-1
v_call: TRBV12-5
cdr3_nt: TGTGCTAGTACAGGGCAAACTGAAGCTTTCTTT
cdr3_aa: CASTGQTEAFF

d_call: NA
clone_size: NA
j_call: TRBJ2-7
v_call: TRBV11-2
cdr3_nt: TGTGCCAGCAGCTTAGACAGAACCTACGAGCAGTACTTC
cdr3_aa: CASSLDRTYEQYF

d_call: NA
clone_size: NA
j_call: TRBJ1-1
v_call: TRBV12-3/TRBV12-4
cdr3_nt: TGTGCCAGCAGTTTAATCTTGAGGGGACCCACTGAAGCTTTCTTT
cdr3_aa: CASSLILRGPTEAFF

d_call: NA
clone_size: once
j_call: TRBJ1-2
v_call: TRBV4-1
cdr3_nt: TGCGCCAGCAGCCAAGACCCGCGCTCCTATGGCTACACCTTC
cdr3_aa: CASSQDPRSYGYTF

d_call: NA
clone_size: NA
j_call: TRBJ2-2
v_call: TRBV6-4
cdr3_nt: TGTGCCAGCTCCGGGACGGACACCGGGGAGCTGTTTTTT
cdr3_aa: CASSGTDTGELFF

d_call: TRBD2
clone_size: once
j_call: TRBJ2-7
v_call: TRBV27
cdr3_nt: TGTGCCAGCAGTTCCCGGACTAGCGGGACCTTATACGAGCAGTACTTC
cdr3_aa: CASSSRTSGTLYEQYF

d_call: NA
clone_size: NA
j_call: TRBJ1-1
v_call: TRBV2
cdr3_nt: TGTGCCAGCAGTGGGGGGGCGGACACTGAAGCTTTCTTT
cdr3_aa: CASSGGADTEAFF

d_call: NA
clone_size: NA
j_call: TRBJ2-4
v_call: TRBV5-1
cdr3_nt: TGCGCCAGCAGCTTGGCGGGAGAGAAAAACATTCAGTACTTC
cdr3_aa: CASSLAGEKNIQYF

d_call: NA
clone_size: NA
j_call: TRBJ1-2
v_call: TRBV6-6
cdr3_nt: TGTGCCAGCAATGGGCCAACCGCCTATGGCTACACCTTC
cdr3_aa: CASNGPTAYGYTF

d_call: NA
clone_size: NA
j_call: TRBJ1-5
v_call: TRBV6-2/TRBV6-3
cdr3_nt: TGTGCCAGCAGTTACTGGAATCAGCCCCAGCATTTT
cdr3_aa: CASSYWNQPQHF

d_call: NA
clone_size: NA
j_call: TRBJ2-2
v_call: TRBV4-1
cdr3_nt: TGCGCCAGCAGCCCCTCCTTTGGCGGAGGGGAGCTGTTTTTT
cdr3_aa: CASSPSFGGGELFF

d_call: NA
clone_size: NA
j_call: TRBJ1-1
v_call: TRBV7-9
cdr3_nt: TGTGCCAGCAGTTCGGGACTGAACACTGAAGCTTTCTTT
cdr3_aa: CASSSGLNTEAFF

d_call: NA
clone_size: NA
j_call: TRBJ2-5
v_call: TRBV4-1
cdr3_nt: TGCGCCAGCAGCCAAGATGGGAGGGGGAGTCGGTTGGAGACCCAGTACTTC
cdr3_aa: CASSQDGRGSRLETQYF

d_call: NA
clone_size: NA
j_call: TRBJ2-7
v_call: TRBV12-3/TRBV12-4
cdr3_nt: TGTGCCAGCTGGGCAGGGTCGAGTTCCTACGAGCAGTACTTC
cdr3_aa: CASWAGSSSYEQYF

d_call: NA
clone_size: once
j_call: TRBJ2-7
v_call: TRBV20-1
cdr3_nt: TGCAGTGCTGGACCCGTGCAGCAGTACTTC
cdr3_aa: CSAGPVQQYF

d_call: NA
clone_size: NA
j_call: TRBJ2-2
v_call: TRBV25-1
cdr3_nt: TGTGCCAGCAGGAATCAGGGAAGCACCGGGGAGCTGTTTTTT
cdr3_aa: CASRNQGSTGELFF

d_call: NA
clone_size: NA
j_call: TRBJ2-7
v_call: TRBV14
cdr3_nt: TGTGCCAGCAGCCACATACAGAATTACGAGCAGTACTTC
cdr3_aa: CASSHIQNYEQYF

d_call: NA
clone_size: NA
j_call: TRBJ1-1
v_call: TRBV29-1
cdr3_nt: TGCAGCGTTGGACAACCCAACACTGAAGCTTTCTTT
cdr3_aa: CSVGQPNTEAFF

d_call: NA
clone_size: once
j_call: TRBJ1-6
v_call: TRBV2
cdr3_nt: TGTGCCAGCATAGAGAGCTCCTATAATTCACCCCTCCACTTT
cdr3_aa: CASIESSYNSPLHF

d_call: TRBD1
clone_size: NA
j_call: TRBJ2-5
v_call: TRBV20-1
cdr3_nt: TGCGGTGCCACTCGACAGGGGGCAGAGACCCAGTACTTC
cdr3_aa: CGATRQGAETQYF

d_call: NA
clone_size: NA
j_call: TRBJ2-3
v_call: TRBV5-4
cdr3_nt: TGTGCCAGCAGCTACGGACCTAGTTTCGATACGCAGTATTTT
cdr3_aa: CASSYGPSFDTQYF

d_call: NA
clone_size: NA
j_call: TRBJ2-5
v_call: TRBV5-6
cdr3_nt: TGTGCCAGCAGCTTGCTACAGGGACTGAGAGAGACCCAGTACTTC
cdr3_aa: CASSLLQGLRETQYF

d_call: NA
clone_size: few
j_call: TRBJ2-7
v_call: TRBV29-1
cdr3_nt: TGCAGCGTTGAAGGTGGAGACTCCTACGAGCAGTACTTC
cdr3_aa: CSVEGGDSYEQYF

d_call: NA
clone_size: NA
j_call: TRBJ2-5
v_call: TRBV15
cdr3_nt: TGTGCCACCAGTCTCTATAGCGGAGTAGAGACCCAGTACTTC
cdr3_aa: CATSLYSGVETQYF

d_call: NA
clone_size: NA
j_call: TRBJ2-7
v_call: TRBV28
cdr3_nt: TGTGCCACCGCCGGTGGGGACTCCTACGAGCAGTACTTC
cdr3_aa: CATAGGDSYEQYF